This T cell receptor beta chain is drawn from a study of post-analysis software for immune sequencing data. Findings of the study overall: In patients, TRBV5-6, TRBV5-1 and TRBV20-1 belonged to four or five TRBV segments found more frequently than in controls. People with multiple sclerosis had a significantly lower normalized Chao1 diversity than controls did.

Unique molecular identifiers were present in the TCR beta cDNA libraries. TCRdb re-analysed the PCR reads in MiXCR, keeping a single row per CDR3 protein. The table includes 400,000 to 500,000 distinct CDR3 sequences, approximately 37% detected once. The germline V gene encodes CDR1 MNHNS and CDR2 SASEGT. Trimming left V 0 bases short and J 1 base short, with 7 bases between. The CDR3 spans 15 residues. On this clonotype: The antigen remains unidentified.

The genes are TRBV6-1 and TRBJ2-1; D is uncertain. The sequence derives from a girl aged 2-10 years with multiple sclerosis. The sequenced material came from blood. The CDR3: CASSEAEWSYNEQFF. CDR3 coding DNA: TGTGCCAGCAGTGAAGCTGAGTGGTCCTACAATGAGCAGTTCTTC.